The 2 T cell receptor beta chains listed next were all sequenced from one sample in a study of control samples from healthy donors and cancer patients. The protocol was immunoSEQ multiplex PCR, while the TCRdb copy is restricted to in-frame clones and leaves out a portion. Of over 100,000 clones in the sample, about nine tenths are singletons; the top ten hold 3.5% to 4.5%. Material: blood. Receptors originate from a human donor in good health. The donor label of this sample is uncertain.

V gene TRBV24-1 combines with J gene TRBJ2-3; no clear D gene. This CDR3 is 14 amino acids long. Looked up from germline, CDR1 is KGHDR and CDR2 is SFDVKD. V was pared by 0 bases and J by 11 bases, with 14 bases between. CDR3 bases: TGTGCCACCAGTGATTTGCGTAGAGGTGGTGGGCAGTATTTT. Encoded protein: CATSDLRRGGGQYF.

The chain recombines TRBV5-1 with TRBJ1-3; D is unresolved. The germline V gene encodes CDR1 SGHRS and CDR2 YFSETQ. The CDR3 sequence is 14 residues long. Between the trimmed V and J ends, which lost 4 bases and 0 bases, there was a span of 8 bases. For the CDR3, the DNA is TGCGCCAGCAGCGAAGACCACTCTGGAAACACCATATATTTT. Amino acid sequence: CASSEDHSGNTIYF.